This T cell receptor (beta chain) emerged from a study of read filtering for tumor transcriptome and immune sequencing. In the study overall: R-ISS stage counts were roughly 8 for I, about 16 for II, 6 or 7 for III.

From about 400 ng of RNA, a library with molecular barcoded alpha/delta and beta/gamma adaptors was made. TCRdb reanalysed the reads using MiXCR and keeps one entry per CDR3 protein. The sample carries around 65,000 distinct CDR3 sequences, around 20% recorded once. V gave up 2 bases and J gave up 0 bases, with 16 bases separating them. The CDR3 contains 17 residues. Germline lookup yields CDR1 MNHEY and CDR2 SVGAGI. This clonotype was detected many times. The sample consisted of a population of CD138-negative cells sorted from bone marrow. This clonotype was sampled from a donor at least 40 years old with multiple myeloma. The J gene is TRBJ1-1, the V gene TRBV6-5; possibly TRBD1 for D (5 bases). CDR3 DNA: TGTGCCAGCAGTTACGAGTACAGAGGGGTCATGAACACTGAAGCTTTCTTT. Translating gives CASSYEYRGVMNTEAFF.